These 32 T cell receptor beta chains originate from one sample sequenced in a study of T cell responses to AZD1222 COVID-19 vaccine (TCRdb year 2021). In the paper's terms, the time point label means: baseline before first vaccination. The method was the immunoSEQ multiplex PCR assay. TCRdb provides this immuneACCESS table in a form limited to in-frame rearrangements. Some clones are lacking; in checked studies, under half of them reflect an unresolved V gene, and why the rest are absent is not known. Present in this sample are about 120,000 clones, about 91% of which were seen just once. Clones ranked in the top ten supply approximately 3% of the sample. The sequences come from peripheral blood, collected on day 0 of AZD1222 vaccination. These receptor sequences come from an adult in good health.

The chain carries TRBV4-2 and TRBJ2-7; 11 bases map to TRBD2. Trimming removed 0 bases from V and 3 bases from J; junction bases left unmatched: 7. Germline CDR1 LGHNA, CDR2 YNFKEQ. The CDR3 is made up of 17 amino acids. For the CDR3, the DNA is TGTGCCAGCAGCCAAGATCCCGGGACTAGCGGATACTACGAGCAGTACTTC. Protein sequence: CASSQDPGTSGYYEQYF.

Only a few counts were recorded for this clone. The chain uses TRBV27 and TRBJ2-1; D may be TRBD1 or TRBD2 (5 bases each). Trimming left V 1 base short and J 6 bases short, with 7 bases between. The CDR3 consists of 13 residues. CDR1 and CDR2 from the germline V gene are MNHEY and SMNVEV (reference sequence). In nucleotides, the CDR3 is TGTGCCAGCAGTTTATGGGGGAGCAATGAGCAGTTCTTC. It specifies CASSLWGSNEQFF.

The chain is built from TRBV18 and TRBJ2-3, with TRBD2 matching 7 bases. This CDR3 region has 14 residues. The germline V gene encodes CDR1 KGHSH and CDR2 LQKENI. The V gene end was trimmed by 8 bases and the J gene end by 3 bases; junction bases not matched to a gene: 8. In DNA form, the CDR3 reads TGTGCCAGCCACCGGAGCGGGACGACAGATACGCAGTATTTT. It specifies CASHRSGTTDTQYF.

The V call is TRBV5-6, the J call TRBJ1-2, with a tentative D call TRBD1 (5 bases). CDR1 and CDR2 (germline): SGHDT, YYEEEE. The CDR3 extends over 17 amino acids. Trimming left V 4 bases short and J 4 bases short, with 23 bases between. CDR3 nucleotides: TGTGCCAGCAGCCTGCCGACAGCAAGCCAGCTTGTCTATGGCTACACCTTC. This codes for CASSLPTASQLVYGYTF.

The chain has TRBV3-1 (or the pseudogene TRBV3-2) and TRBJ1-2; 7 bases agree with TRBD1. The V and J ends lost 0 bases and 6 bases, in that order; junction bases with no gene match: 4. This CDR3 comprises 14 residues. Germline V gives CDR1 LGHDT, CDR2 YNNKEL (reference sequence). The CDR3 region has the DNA TGTGCCAGCAGCCAAGAGGCGACAGGGAATGGCTACACCTTC. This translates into CASSQEATGNGYTF.

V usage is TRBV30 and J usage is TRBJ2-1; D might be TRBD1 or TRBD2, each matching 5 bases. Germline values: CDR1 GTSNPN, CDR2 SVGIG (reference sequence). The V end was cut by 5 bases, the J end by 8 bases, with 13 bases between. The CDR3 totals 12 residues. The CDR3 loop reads CAWGGVRHEQFF. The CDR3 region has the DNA TGTGCCTGGGGGGGTGTTAGGCATGAGCAGTTCTTC.

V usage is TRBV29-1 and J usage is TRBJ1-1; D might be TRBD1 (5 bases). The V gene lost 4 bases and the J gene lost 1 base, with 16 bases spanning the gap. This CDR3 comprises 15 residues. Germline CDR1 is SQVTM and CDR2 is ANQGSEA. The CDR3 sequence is CSVVSGQGTNTEAFF. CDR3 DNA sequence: TGCAGCGTTGTTTCGGGGCAGGGAACGAACACTGAAGCTTTCTTT.

CDR3 in amino acids: CAWGKTQYF. The CDR3 region has the DNA TGTGCCTGGGGGAAGACCCAGTACTTC. This chain joins TRBV5-4 and TRBJ2-5, with D tentatively TRBD1 or TRBD2 (5 bases each). CDR3 length equals 9 residues. Germline lookup yields CDR1 SGHNT and CDR2 YYREEE (reference sequence). V was pared by 10 bases and J by 6 bases, with 7 bases between.

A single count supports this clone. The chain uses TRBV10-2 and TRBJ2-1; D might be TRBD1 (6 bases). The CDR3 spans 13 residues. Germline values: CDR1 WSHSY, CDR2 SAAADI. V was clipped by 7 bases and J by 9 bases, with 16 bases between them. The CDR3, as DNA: TGCGCCAGCACTGATATGATAGGGGGTGAGCAGTTCTTC. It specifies CASTDMIGGEQFF.

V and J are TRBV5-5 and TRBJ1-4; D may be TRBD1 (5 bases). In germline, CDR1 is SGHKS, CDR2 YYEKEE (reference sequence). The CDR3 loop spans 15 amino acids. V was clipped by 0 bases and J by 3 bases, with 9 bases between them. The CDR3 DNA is TGTGCCAGCAGCTTGGATGGCAGGGCTAATGAAAAACTGTTTTTT. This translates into CASSLDGRANEKLFF. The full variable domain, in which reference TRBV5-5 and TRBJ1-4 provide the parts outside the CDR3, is DAGVTQSPTHLIKTRGQQVTLRCSPISGHKSVSWYQQVLGQGPQFIFQYYEKEERGRGNFPDRFSARQFPNYSSELNVNALLLGDSALYLCASSLDGRANEKLFFGSGTQLSVL.

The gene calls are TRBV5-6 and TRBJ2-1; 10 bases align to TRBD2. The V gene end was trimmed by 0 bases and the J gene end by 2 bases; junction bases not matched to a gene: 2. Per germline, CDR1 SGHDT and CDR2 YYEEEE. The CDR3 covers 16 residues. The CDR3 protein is CASSLALAGAYNEQFF. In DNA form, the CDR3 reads TGTGCCAGCAGCTTGGCCCTAGCGGGGGCCTACAATGAGCAGTTCTTC.

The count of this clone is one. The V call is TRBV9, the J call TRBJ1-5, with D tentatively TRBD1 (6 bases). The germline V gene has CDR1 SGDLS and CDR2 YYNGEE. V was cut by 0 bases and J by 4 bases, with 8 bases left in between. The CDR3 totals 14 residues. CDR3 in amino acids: CASSVAGENQPQHF. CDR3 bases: TGTGCCAGCAGCGTAGCAGGGGAGAATCAGCCCCAGCATTTT. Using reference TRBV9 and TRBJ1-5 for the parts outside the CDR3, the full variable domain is DSGVTQTPKHLITATGQRVTLRCSPRSGDLSVYWYQQSLDQGLQFLIQYYNGEERAKGNILERFSAQQFPDLHSELNLSSLELGDSALYFCASSVAGENQPQHFGDGTRLSIL.

In DNA, the CDR3 is TGTGCCAGCAGCTTAGGGGTTGCAGCTAGCAATCAGCCCCAGCATTTT. Protein: CASSLGVAASNQPQHF. The gene calls are TRBV7-2 and TRBJ1-5, with no clear D. Germline V gene sequence: CDR1 SGHTA, CDR2 FQGNSA. The CDR3 runs 16 residues. Trimming left V 1 base short and J 0 bases short, with 10 bases between.

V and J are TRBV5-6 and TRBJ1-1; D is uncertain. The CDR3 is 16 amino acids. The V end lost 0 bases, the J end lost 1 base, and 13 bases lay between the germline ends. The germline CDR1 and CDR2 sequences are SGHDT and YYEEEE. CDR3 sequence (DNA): TGTGCCAGCAGCTTGGTCCCTTTACCCTCGAACACTGAAGCTTTCTTT. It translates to CASSLVPLPSNTEAFF.

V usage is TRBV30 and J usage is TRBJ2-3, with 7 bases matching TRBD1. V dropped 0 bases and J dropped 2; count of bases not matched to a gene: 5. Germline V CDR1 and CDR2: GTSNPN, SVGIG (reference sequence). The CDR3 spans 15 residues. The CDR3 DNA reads TGTGCCTGGAGTGTACGGACAGGCGTCACAGATACGCAGTATTTT. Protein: CAWSVRTGVTDTQYF.

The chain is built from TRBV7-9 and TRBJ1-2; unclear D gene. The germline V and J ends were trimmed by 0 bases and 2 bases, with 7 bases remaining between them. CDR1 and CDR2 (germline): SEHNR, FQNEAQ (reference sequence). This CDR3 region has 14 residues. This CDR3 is CASSLAGKNYGYTF. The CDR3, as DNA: TGTGCCAGCAGCTTAGCGGGCAAGAACTATGGCTACACCTTC.

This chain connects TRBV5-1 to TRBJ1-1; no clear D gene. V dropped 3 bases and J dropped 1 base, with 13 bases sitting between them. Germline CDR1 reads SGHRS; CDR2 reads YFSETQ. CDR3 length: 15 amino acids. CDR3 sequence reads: CASSWEAQSNTEAFF. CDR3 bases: TGCGCCAGCAGCTGGGAGGCGCAGTCGAACACTGAAGCTTTCTTT.

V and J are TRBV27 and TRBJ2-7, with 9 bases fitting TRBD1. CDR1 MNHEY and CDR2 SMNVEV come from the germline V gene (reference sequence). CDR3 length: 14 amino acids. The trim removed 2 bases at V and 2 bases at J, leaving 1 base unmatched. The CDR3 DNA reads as TGTGCCAGCAGTTTAGGACAGGGGACCTACGAGCAGTACTTC. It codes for CASSLGQGTYEQYF.

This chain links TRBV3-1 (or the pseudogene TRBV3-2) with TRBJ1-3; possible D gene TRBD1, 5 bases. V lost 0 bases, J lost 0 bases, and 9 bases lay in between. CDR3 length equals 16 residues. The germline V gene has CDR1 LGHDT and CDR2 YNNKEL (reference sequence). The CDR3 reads CASSQDWQGSGNTIYF. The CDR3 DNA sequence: TGTGCCAGCAGCCAAGATTGGCAGGGCTCTGGAAACACCATATATTTT.

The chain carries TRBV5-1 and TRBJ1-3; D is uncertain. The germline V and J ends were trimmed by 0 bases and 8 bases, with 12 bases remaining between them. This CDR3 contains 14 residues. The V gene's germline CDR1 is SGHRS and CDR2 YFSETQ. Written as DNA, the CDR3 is TGCGCCAGCAGCTTGGAACCCAGGTCCGACACCATATATTTT. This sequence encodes CASSLEPRSDTIYF.

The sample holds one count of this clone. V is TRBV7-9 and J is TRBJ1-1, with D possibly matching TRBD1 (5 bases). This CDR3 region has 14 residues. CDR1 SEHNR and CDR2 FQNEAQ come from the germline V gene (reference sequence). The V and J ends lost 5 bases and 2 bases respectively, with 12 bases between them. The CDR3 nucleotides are TGTGCCAGCAGCCGTCTAGGGGCCAACACTGAAGCTTTCTTT. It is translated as CASSRLGANTEAFF.

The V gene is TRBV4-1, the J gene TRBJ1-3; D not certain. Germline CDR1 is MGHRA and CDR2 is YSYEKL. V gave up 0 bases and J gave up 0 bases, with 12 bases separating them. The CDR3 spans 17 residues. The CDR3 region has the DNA TGCGCCAGCAGCCAAGAAATCCGGATCCTCTCTGGAAACACCATATATTTT. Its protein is CASSQEIRILSGNTIYF.

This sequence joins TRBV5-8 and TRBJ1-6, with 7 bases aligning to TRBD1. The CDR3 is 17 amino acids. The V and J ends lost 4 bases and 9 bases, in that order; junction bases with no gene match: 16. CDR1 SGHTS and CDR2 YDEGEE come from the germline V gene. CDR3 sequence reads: CASSPGPSTGWSSPLHF. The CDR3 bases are TGTGCCAGCAGCCCTGGTCCCTCGACAGGGTGGAGTTCACCCCTCCACTTT. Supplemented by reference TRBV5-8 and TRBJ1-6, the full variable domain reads EAGVTQSPTHLIKTRGQQATLRCSPISGHTSVYWYQQALGLGLQFLLWYDEGEERNRGNFPPRFSGRQFPNYSSELNVNALELEDSALYLCASSPGPSTGWSSPLHFGNGTRLTVT.

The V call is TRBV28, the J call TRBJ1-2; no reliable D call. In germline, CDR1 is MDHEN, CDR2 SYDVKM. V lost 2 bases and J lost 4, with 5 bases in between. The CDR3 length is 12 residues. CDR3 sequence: CASSLPSYGYTF. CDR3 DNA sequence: TGTGCCAGCAGTTTACCCAGCTATGGCTACACCTTC.

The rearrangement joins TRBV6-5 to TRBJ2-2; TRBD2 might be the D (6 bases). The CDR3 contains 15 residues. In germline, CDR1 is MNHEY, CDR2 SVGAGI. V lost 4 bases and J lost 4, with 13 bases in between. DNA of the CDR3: TGTGCCAGCAGTTCGTTGTGGCGGGGCACCGGGGAGCTGTTTTTT. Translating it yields CASSSLWRGTGELFF.

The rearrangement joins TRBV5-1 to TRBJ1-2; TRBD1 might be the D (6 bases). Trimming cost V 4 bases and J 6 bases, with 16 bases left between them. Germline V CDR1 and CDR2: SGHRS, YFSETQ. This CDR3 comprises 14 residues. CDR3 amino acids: CASSHDRRSDGYTF. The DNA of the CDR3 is TGCGCCAGCAGCCATGACAGGCGATCGGATGGCTACACCTTC.

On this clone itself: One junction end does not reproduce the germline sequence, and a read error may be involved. The CDR3 sequence is CASQFTSRNAEAFF. The DNA for the CDR3 is TGTGCCAGCCAGTTCACAAGCAGGAACGCTGAAGCTTTCTTT. The chain is built from TRBV27 and TRBJ1-1; no clear D. CDR1 is MNHEY, CDR2 SMNVEV, per germline (reference sequence). The CDR3 contains 14 residues.

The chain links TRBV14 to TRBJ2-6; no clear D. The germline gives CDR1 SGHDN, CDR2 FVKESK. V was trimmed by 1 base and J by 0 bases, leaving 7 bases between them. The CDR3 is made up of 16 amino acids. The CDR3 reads CASSQVRNSGANVLTF. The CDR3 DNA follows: TGTGCCAGCAGCCAAGTACGGAACTCTGGGGCCAACGTCCTGACTTTC.

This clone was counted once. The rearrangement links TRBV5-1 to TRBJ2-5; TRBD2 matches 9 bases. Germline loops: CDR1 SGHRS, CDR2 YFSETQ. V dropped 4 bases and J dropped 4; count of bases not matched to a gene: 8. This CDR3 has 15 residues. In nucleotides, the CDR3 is TGCGCCAGCAGCCCAAGACTAGCGGTTGGAGAGACCCAGTACTTC. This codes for CASSPRLAVGETQYF.

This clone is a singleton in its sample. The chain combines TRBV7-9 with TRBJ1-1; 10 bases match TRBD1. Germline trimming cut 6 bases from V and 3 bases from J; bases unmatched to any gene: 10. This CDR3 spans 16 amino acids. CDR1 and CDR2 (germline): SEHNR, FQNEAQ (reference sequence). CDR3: CASSSTGTGVDTEAFF. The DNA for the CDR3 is TGTGCCAGCAGTTCAACCGGGACAGGGGTAGACACTGAAGCTTTCTTT.

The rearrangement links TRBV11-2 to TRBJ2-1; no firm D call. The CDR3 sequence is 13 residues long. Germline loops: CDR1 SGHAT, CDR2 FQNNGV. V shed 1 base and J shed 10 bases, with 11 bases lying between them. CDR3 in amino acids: CASSLVLRREQFF. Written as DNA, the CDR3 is TGTGCCAGCAGCTTAGTGTTACGGCGGGAGCAGTTCTTC.

In nucleotides, the CDR3 is TGTGCCAGCACGCTTTCCCCGTCCTACGAGCAGTACTTC. This encodes CASTLSPSYEQYF. This rearrangement joins TRBV12-3 or TRBV12-4 to TRBJ2-7; D unclear. The CDR3 extends over 13 amino acids. V lost 7 bases and J 1 base, leaving 11 bases between the germline ends.